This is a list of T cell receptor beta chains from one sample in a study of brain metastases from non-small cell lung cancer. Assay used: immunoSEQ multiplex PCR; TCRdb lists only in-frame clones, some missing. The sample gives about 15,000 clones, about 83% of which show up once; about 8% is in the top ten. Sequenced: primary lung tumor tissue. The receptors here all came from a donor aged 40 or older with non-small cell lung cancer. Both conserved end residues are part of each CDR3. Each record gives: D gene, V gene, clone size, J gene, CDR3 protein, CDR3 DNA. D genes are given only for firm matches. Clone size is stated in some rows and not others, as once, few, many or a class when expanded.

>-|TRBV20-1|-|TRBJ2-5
CSASQAWETQYF
TGCAGTGCTAGTCAAGCGTGGGAGACCCAGTACTTC
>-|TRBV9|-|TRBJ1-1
CASSSQTVNTEAFF
TGTGCCAGCAGCTCACAGACAGTGAACACTGAAGCTTTCTTT
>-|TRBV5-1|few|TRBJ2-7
CASSLAGQREQYF
TGCGCCAGCAGCCTGGCCGGACAGCGCGAGCAGTACTTC
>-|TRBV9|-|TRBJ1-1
CASSPQEGLKAFF
TGTGCCAGCTCCCCCCAGGAGGGTTTAAAAGCTTTCTTT
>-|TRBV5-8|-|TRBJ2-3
CASSGNPDTQYF
TGTGCCAGCTCGGGGAACCCAGATACGCAGTATTTT
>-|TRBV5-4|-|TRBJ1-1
CASSYALSNTEAFF
TGTGCCAGCAGCTACGCATTGTCTAACACTGAAGCTTTCTTT
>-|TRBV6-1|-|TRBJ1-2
CASSEAHGLFTYGYTF
TGTGCCAGCAGTGAAGCTCACGGACTGTTTACGTATGGCTATACCTTC
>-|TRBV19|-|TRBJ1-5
CASSTNSLNQPQHF
TGTGCCAGTAGCACGAACAGCCTCAATCAGCCCCAGCATTTT
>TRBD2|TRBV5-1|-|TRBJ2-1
CASFRTSGVDNEQFF
TGCGCCAGCTTCCGGACTAGCGGGGTCGACAATGAGCAGTTCTTC
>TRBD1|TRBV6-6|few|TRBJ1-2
CAGRTGTNYGYTF
TGTGCCGGCCGGACAGGGACTAACTATGGCTACACCTTC
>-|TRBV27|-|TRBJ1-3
CASSSRDGRGNTIYF
TGTGCCAGCAGTTCCCGGGACGGGCGTGGAAACACTATATATTTT
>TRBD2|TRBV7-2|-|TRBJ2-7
CASTPTGGGNSHEQYF
TGTGCCAGCACCCCTACGGGCGGGGGGAATTCCCACGAGCAGTACTTC
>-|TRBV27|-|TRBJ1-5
CASSLGPSSNQPQHF
TGTGCCAGCAGTTTGGGTCCTTCTAGCAATCAGCCCCAGCATTTT
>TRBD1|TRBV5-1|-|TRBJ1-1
CASSSRQGTKYTEAFF
TGCGCCAGCAGCTCCCGACAGGGGACTAAGTACACTGAAGCTTTCTTT
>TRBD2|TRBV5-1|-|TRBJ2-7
CASSAGTSGYEQYF
TGCGCCAGCAGCGCTGGGACTAGCGGCTACGAGCAGTACTTC
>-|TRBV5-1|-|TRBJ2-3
CASQDLTDTQYF
TGCGCCAGCCAGGACCTCACAGATACGCAGTATTTT
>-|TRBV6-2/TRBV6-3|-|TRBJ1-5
CASSPLGSGGNQPQHF
TGTGCCAGCAGTCCCCTTGGGAGCGGTGGCAATCAGCCCCAGCATTTT
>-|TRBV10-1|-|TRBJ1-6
CASSGDSNSPLHF
TGCGCCAGCAGTGGAGACTCGAATTCACCCCTCCACTTT
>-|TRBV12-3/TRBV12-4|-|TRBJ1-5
CASSLYNQPQHF
TGTGCCAGCAGTTTATATAATCAGCCCCAGCATTTT
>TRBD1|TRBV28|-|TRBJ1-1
CASRPRTGRNTEAFF
TGTGCCAGCAGACCCCGGACAGGAAGGAACACTGAAGCTTTCTTT
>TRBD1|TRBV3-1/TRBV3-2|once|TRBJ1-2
CASSFHDRAADGYTF
TGTGCCAGCAGCTTTCACGACAGGGCTGCCGATGGCTACACCTTC
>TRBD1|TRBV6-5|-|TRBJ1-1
CASRKQGYTEAFF
TGTGCCAGCAGAAAACAGGGGTACACTGAAGCTTTCTTT
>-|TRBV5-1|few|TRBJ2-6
CASSFEGAGANVLTF
TGCGCCAGCAGCTTTGAAGGGGCTGGGGCCAACGTCCTGACTTTC
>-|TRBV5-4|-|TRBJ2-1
CASTPKGAASGEQFF
TGTGCCAGCACCCCCAAGGGGGCGGCTAGCGGTGAGCAGTTCTTC
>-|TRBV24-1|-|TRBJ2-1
CATSDPGQTYNEQFF
TGTGCCACCAGTGATCCCGGACAGACATACAATGAGCAGTTCTTC
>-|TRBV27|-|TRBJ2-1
CASSFYSYNEQFF
TGTGCCAGCAGTTTTTACTCCTACAATGAGCAGTTCTTC
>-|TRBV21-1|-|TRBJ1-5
CASSNLRERSNQPQHF
TGTGCCAGCAGCAATCTAAGGGAGAGGAGCAATCAGCCCCAGCATTTT
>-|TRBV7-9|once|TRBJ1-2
CASSLPAGAHGYTF
TGTGCCAGCAGCTTACCGGCAGGGGCCCATGGCTACACCTTC
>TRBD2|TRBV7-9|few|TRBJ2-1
CASSTQRGDSSYNEQFF
TGTGCCAGCAGCACCCAGCGGGGGGATAGCTCCTACAATGAGCAGTTCTTC
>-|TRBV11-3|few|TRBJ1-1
CASSLSGTHTEAFF
TGTGCCAGCAGCTTAAGCGGGACGCACACTGAAGCTTTCTTT
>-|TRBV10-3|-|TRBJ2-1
CAIRGDSYNEQFF
TGTGCCATCAGGGGTGATTCTTATAATGAGCAGTTCTTC
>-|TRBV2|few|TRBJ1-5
CASSQSSRAGNQPQHF
TGTGCCAGCAGCCAATCCTCCAGGGCCGGTAATCAGCCCCAGCATTTT
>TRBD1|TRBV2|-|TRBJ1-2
CASSYRQGSHGYTF
TGTGCCAGCAGCTATCGACAGGGGAGCCATGGCTACACCTTC
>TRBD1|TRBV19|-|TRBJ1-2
CASSGGDRTNYGYTF
TGTGCCAGTAGTGGAGGGGACAGAACTAACTATGGCTACACCTTC
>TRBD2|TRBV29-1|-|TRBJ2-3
CSARTSEADTQYF
TGCAGCGCACGGACTAGCGAGGCAGATACGCAGTATTTT
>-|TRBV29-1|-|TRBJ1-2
CSVALQGPRRLNYGYTF
TGCAGCGTCGCCCTACAGGGACCTCGTCGATTAAACTATGGCTACACCTTC
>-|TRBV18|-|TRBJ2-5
CASSARLDETQYF
TGTGCCAGCTCAGCCCGACTAGACGAGACCCAGTACTTC
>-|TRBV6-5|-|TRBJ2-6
CASNYSPPGANVLTF
TGTGCCAGCAATTACTCCCCTCCTGGGGCCAACGTCCTGACTTTC
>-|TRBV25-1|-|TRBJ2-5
CASSVPSGYQETQYF
TGTGCCAGCAGTGTCCCGAGCGGGTACCAAGAGACCCAGTACTTC
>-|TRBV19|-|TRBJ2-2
CASSKETGELFF
TGTGCCAGTAGTAAGGAGACCGGGGAGCTGTTTTTT
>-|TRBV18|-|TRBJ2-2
CASSPRRATGELFF
TGTGCCAGCTCACCCCGGAGGGCCACTGGGGAGCTGTTTTTT
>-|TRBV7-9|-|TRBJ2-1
CASSPLDWMGSYNEQFF
TGTGCCAGCAGCCCACTCGACTGGATGGGGTCCTACAATGAGCAGTTCTTC
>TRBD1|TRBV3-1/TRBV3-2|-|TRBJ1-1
CASSRSTGAEAFF
TGTGCCAGCAGCCGAAGTACAGGGGCTGAAGCTTTCTTT
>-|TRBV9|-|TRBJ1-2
CASSDTAGGYTF
TGTGCCAGCAGCGATACAGCGGGCGGCTACACCTTC
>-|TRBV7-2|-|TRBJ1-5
CASSLDRVGNQPQHF
TGTGCCAGCAGCTTAGACAGGGTCGGCAATCAGCCCCAGCATTTT
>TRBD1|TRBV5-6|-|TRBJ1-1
CASSLARGQRSMNTEAFF
TGTGCCAGCAGCTTGGCCCGGGGACAGCGAAGCATGAACACTGAAGCTTTCTTT
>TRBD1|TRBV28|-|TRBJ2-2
CASTLGEWGQGAKGELFF
TGTGCCAGCACCCTCGGGGAGTGGGGACAGGGGGCGAAAGGGGAGCTGTTTTTT
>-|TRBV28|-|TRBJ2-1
CASGVIRDEQFF
TGTGCCAGCGGCGTCATTAGGGATGAGCAGTTCTTC
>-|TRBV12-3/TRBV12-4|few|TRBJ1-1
CASGDTEAFF
TGTGCCAGTGGGGACACTGAAGCTTTCTTT
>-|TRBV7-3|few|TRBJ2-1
CASSSDGQHYNEQFF
TGTGCCAGCAGCTCCGACGGACAGCACTACAATGAGCAGTTCTTC